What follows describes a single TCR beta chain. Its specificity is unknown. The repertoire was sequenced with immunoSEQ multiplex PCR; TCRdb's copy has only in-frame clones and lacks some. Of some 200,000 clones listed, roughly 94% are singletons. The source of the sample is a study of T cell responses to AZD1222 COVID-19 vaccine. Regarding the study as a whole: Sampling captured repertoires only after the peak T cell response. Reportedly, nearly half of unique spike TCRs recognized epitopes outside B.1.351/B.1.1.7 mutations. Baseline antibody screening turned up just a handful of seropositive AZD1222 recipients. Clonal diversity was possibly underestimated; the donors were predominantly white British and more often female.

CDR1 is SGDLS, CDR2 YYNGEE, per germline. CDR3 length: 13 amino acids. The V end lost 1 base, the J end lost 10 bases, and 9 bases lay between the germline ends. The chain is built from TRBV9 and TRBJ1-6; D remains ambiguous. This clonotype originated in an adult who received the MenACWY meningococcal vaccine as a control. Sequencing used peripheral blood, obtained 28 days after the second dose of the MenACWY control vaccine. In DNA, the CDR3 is TGTGCCAGCAGCGTAACAACTACCTCACCCCTCCACTTT. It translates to CASSVTTTSPLHF.